This record concerns one TCR beta chain sequence. Methods used by the authors: The assay estimated nucleated cells by amplifying reference gene primers. Measured with immunoSEQ multiplex PCR; TCRdb has only the in-frame clones, and not every one. The V and J calls and clone size are taken from that table; D and trimming were inferred from the DNA. The sample carries about 220,000 clones, approximately 92% recorded once. The cohort comprised adults aged roughly 18 to 95 years residing in about two dozen US areas. These data belong to a study of blood T cell repertoires in COVID-19. Overall study context: The study drew acute and convalescent COVID-19 samples from the United States, Italy and Spain.

This TCR came from a young woman in a cohort exposed to, infected with or recovered from COVID-19 (not recorded which). The sample consisted of PBMCs or T cells enriched from blood (not recorded which).

CDR3: CAISESLGGISNTEAFF. The CDR3 bases are TGTGCCATCAGTGAGTCGTTGGGGGGTATCTCGAACACTGAAGCTTTCTTT. V gene TRBV10-3 combines with J gene TRBJ1-1, with a tentative D call TRBD1 (5 bases). The germline V gene has CDR1 ENHRY and CDR2 SYGVKD. Trimming stripped 0 bases from V and 1 base from J, with 15 bases between. The CDR3 is 17 amino acids.